Shown below are 8 T cell receptor beta chains from a single sample sequenced in a study of T cell changes during pregnancy in multiple sclerosis. The data were produced by immunoSEQ multiplex PCR, yet TCRdb's version contains in-frame clones alone and is incomplete. The table includes tens of thousands of clones, 80% to 90% detected once. The specimen was peripheral blood, collected before pregnancy. These receptors came from a female donor with multiple sclerosis, enrolled in a pregnancy study.

The chain joins TRBV19 to TRBJ1-3, with D perhaps TRBD1 (5 bases). V lost 7 bases and J 7 bases, leaving 17 bases between the germline ends. Germline CDR1 and CDR2: LNHDA and SQIVND (reference sequence). The length of the CDR3 is 14 residues. CDR3 sequence reads: CASNTPGDRNTIYF. The CDR3 DNA follows: TGTGCCAGTAACACACCGGGGGATCGGAACACCATATATTTT. The full variable domain, completed using reference TRBV19 and TRBJ1-3, is DGGITQSPKYLFRKEGQNVTLSCEQNLNHDAMYWYRQDPGQGLRLIYYSQIVNDFQKGDIAEGYSVSREKKESFPLTVTSAQKNPTAFYLCASNTPGDRNTIYFGEGSWLTVV.

The chain has TRBV27 and TRBJ1-2; 8 bases map to TRBD1. The trim removed 6 bases at V and 5 bases at J, leaving 14 bases unmatched. The V gene's germline CDR1 is MNHEY and CDR2 SMNVEV (reference sequence). CDR3 length equals 16 residues. The CDR3 spells CASSHYPPTGEYGYTF. The CDR3 bases are TGTGCCAGCAGCCACTACCCACCGACAGGGGAGTATGGCTACACCTTC.

This clone showed up just a few times. The chain recombines TRBV2 with TRBJ1-1; 7 bases map to TRBD1. Trimming at V came to 7 bases and at J to 6 bases, leaving 11 bases not matched to a gene. The CDR3 contains 14 residues. Germline V gene lookup returns CDR1 SNHLY and CDR2 FYNNEI. The CDR3 loop reads CASTRTGERPEAFF. The DNA for the CDR3 is TGTGCCAGCACGAGAACAGGGGAAAGACCTGAAGCTTTCTTT.

This CDR3 reads CSASGAADQETQYF. CDR3 sequence (DNA): TGCAGCGCCAGCGGGGCAGCGGACCAAGAGACCCAGTACTTC. This chain uses TRBV29-1 with TRBJ2-5; 7 bases align to TRBD2. With V trimmed by 7 bases and J by 0 bases, 8 bases remained unmatched. CDR1 and CDR2 from the germline V gene are SQVTM and ANQGSEA. The CDR3 loop spans 14 amino acids. Filled out from reference TRBV29-1 and TRBJ2-5, the complete variable domain reads SAVISQKPSRDICQRGTSLTIQCQVDSQVTMMFWYRQQPGQSLTLIATANQGSEATYESGFVIDKFPISRPNLTFSTLTVSNMSPEDSSIYLCSASGAADQETQYFGPGTRLLVL.

The chain links TRBV5-1 to TRBJ2-2, with TRBD2 matching over 11 bases. The CDR3 covers 16 residues. After removal of 4 bases from V and 3 bases from J, the junction contained 5 bases not matched to a gene. Germline V gene lookup returns CDR1 SGHRS and CDR2 YFSETQ. The CDR3 DNA is TGCGCCAGCAGCAGGACTAGCGGGTCTTACACCGGGGAGCTGTTTTTT. Protein product: CASSRTSGSYTGELFF.

The chain links TRBV7-2 to TRBJ2-3, with 7 bases fitting TRBD2. CDR1 and CDR2 from the germline V gene are SGHTA and FQGNSA. V lost 1 base, J lost 1 base, and 2 bases stayed unmatched. This CDR3 region has 15 residues. The CDR3 protein is CASSLVLAGTDTQYF. The CDR3 region has the DNA TGTGCCAGCAGCTTAGTCCTAGCGGGCACAGATACGCAGTATTTT.

This rearrangement joins TRBV7-9 to TRBJ1-3, with unresolved D. The germline CDR1 and CDR2 sequences are SEHNR and FQNEAQ (reference sequence). The CDR3 runs to 15 residues. V was pared by 4 bases and J by 0 bases, with 10 bases between. The CDR3, as DNA: TGTGCCAGCAGCTCTTTCGTGAGCTCTGGAAACACCATATATTTT. Translation: CASSSFVSSGNTIYF.

The J gene is TRBJ2-1, the V gene TRBV6-5; no clear D. This CDR3 has 14 amino acids. Germline CDR1 MNHEY, CDR2 SVGAGI. V was trimmed by 2 bases and J by 1 base, leaving 6 bases between them. The CDR3 nucleotides are TGTGCCAGCAGTTACAAGGAGTCCTACAATGAGCAGTTCTTC. Translated, it gives CASSYKESYNEQFF.